This entry is about one T cell receptor (beta chain). Its antigen is not known. The junction does not match germline at one end; this may be a read error. The sample belongs to a study of T cells in Graves' hyperthyroidism and ophthalmopathy. Study-wide results and limits: Prediction of ophthalmopathy progression came a median roughly 6.7 months pre-onset.

Looked up from germline, CDR1 is SGHTA and CDR2 is FQGNSA. The CDR3 has 14 amino acids. Using RNA transcripts as the source, TCR beta CDR3 regions were amplified. The primer set for the first-round RT-PCR of the TCR CDR3 was HTBI. Via MiXCR, TCRdb re-called the multiplex PCR reads, giving one row per CDR3 protein. The sample carries under 600,000 distinct CDR3 sequences, 16% recorded once. The TCR comes from a woman between 35 and 50 years old with Graves' ophthalmopathy. The sample was blood. The V and J genes are TRBV7-2 and TRBJ2-3; 7 nucleotides line up with TRBD2. The CDR3 spells CASSLAAGSDTQYF. In DNA, the CDR3 is TGTGCCAGCAGCCTAGCGGCTGGGTCCGATACGCAGTATTTT.